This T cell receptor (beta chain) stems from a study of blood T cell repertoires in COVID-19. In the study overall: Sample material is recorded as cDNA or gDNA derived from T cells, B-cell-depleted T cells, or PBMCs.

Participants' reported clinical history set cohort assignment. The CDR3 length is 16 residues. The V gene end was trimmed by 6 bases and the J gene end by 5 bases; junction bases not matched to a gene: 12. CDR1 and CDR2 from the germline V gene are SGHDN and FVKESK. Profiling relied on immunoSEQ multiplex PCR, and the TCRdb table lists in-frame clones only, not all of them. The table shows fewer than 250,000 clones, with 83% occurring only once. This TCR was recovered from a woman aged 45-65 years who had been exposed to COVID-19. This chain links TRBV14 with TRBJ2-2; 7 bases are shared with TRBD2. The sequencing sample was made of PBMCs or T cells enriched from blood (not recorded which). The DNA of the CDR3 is TGTGCCAGCAGTCCCCGGGGGGTAAGGTGGACCGGGGAGCTGTTTTTT. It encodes CASSPRGVRWTGELFF.